The clone carrying this T cell receptor (beta chain) showed up many times. Antigen: not known. Quantitative 5'-RACE was performed with molecular barcodes, and it yielded the TCR beta libraries. TCRdb ran MiXCR on the 5' RACE reads and lists one entry per CDR3 protein. The sample includes 500,000 to 650,000 distinct CDR3 sequences, less than 6% of them seen just once. This specimen comes from a study of CD8 T cells in ankylosing spondylitis. Trimming cost V 4 bases and J 2 bases, with 10 bases left between them. The germline V gene has CDR1 SQVTM and CDR2 ANQGSEA. There are 13 residues in the CDR3. Findings of the study overall: Blood from ankylosing spondylitis patients appeared to carry a characteristic eight-variant TCR beta motif. Disease-linked clones displayed a CD8+ phenotype and appeared relatively rarely in peripheral blood. Enrichment of disease-linked clones was reportedly significant in matched ankylosing spondylitis synovial fluid. Both synovial fluid and blood in reactive arthritis had previously been reported to carry some motif variants.

V and J are TRBV29-1 and TRBJ2-3; D not certain. The sample was blood, either unsorted or a sorted T cell fraction (not recorded which). The receptor was derived from a male donor with ankylosing spondylitis. The CDR3 here is CSVGLLSTDTQYF. The CDR3 bases are TGCAGCGTTGGTTTACTCTCCACAGATACGCAGTATTTT.